This entry is about one TCR beta chain. The sample originates from a study of OX40 agonist ivuxolimab in advanced cancers. TCRdb keeps only in-frame clones here, not all; method: immunoSEQ multiplex PCR. Counted here are approximately 100,000 clones, 90% occurring once; the ten biggest clones make up under 0.4%. Germline V gives CDR1 SEHNR, CDR2 FQNEAQ (reference sequence). The CDR3 loop spans 14 amino acids. Trimming stripped 1 base from V and 2 bases from J, with 6 bases between. This sequence was found in an adult with an advanced solid tumor such as melanoma, head and neck, liver or kidney cancer. The rearrangement joins TRBV7-9 to TRBJ2-1; D remains unclear. This sample comprised CD4+ or CD8+ T cells sorted from blood, obtained in a trial of the OX40 agonist ivuxolimab. CDR3 nucleotides: TGTGCCAGCAGCTTAGAGGCGACCTACAATGAGCAGTTCTTC. This translates into CASSLEATYNEQFF.